This TCR beta chain was identified during a study of cytomegalovirus exposure and HLA in healthy donors. In the PCR, 60 Vbeta and 13 Jbeta primers were used. Generated by immunoSEQ multiplex PCR, the TCRdb table keeps only in-frame clones and is missing some. The sample has tens of thousands of clones; around three quarters are singletons. CDR1 is MNHNY, CDR2 SVGAGI, per germline (reference sequence). V lost 2 bases, J lost 7 bases, and 10 bases stayed unmatched. The CDR3 runs to 16 residues. This TCR came from a woman aged 55 to 70 in good health and CMV-seropositive. The source material was PBMCs. This sequence joins TRBV6-6 and TRBJ2-1; 8 nucleotides agree with TRBD1. The CDR3 loop is CASSYVGQGGRNEQFF. CDR3 nucleotide sequence: TGTGCCAGCAGTTACGTCGGACAGGGAGGTCGGAATGAGCAGTTCTTC.